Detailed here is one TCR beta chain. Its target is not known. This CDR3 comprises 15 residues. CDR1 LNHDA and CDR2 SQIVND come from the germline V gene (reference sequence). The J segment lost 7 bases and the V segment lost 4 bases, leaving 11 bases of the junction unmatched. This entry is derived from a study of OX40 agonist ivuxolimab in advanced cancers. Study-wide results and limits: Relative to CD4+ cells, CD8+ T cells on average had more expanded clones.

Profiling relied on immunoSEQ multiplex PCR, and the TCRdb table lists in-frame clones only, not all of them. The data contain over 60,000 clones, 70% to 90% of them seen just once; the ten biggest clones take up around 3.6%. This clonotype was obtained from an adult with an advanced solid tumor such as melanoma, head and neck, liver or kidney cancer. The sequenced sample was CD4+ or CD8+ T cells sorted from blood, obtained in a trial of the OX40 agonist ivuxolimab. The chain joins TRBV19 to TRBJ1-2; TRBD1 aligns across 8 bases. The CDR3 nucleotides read TGTGCCAGTAGTAAGGAGGACAGGGCTCTGTCTGGCTACACCTTC. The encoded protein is CASSKEDRALSGYTF. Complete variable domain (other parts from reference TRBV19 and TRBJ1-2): DGGITQSPKYLFRKEGQNVTLSCEQNLNHDAMYWYRQDPGQGLRLIYYSQIVNDFQKGDIAEGYSVSREKKESFPLTVTSAQKNPTAFYLCASSKEDRALSGYTFGSGTRLTVV.